These 25 T cell receptor beta chains originate from one sample sequenced in a study of metastatic and nonmetastatic thyroid tumors. Patients were all untreated before their thyroid surgery. TCRdb called clones again from the PCR reads with MiXCR. The sample shows approximately 22,000 clones, roughly 15% of them seen only once. The sequencing input was tumor tissue. Receptor source: a female donor with papillary thyroid cancer or a benign thyroid nodule (not recorded which). Some clones in this sample may be carry-over from other donors' samples.

This clone was counted many times. V gene TRBV20-1 combines with J gene TRBJ2-7, with TRBD1 matching over 7 bases. Per the germline V gene, CDR1 is DFQATT and CDR2 is SNEGSKA (reference sequence). V dropped 6 bases and J dropped 0; count of bases not matched to a gene: 8. CDR3 length: 14 residues. The CDR3 region is CSAKQGPSSYEQYF. CDR3 DNA sequence: TGCAGTGCCAAACAGGGGCCGAGCTCCTACGAGCAGTACTTC.

This clone was recorded at least ten times. This chain connects TRBV5-1 to TRBJ2-3, with 8 bases lining up with TRBD1. Trimming at V came to 1 base and at J to 4 bases, leaving 14 bases not matched to a gene. This CDR3 is 18 amino acids long. Per the germline V gene, CDR1 is SGHRS and CDR2 is YFSETQ. CDR3 loop: CASSLFGRTGGISDTQYF. The CDR3 DNA is TGCGCCAGCAGCTTGTTTGGACGAACAGGGGGTATATCAGATACGCAGTATTTT.

This clone was picked up many times. The V call is TRBV2, the J call TRBJ2-7; a possible D gene is TRBD2 (5 bases). From germline, CDR1 is SNHLY and CDR2 FYNNEI. CDR3 size: 14 residues. Deletions cut 10 bases from V and 0 bases from J, with 16 bases between. CDR3 protein: CAIKRGPASYEQYF. The CDR3 nucleotides are TGTGCCATAAAGCGCGGGCCTGCCTCCTACGAGCAGTACTTC.

This clone was picked up many times. The chain employs TRBV10-1 and TRBJ2-1, with 9 bases identical to TRBD1. J was trimmed by 7 bases and V by 6 bases; bases with no gene match: 7. The germline CDR1 and CDR2 sequences are WNHNN and SYGVQD (reference sequence). The CDR3 has 14 residues. CDR3 sequence reads: CASRPGTGSNEQFF. The CDR3 region has the DNA TGCGCCAGCAGACCCGGGACAGGGAGTAATGAGCAGTTCTTC.

Details on this clone: At one boundary the junction diverges from the germline segment, which might be a read error. This chain links TRBV6-1 with TRBJ1-5; possible D gene TRBD1, 6 bases. Germline CDR1 and CDR2: MNHNS and SASEGT. This CDR3 is 15 amino acids long. For the CDR3, the DNA is TGTGCCAGCAGTAAAGGGGACACTATCAATCAGCCCCAGCACTTT. Its protein product is CASSKGDTINQPQHF.

This clone is labeled medium-sized. This chain joins TRBV6-5 and TRBJ1-1; D is ambiguous. CDR3 length: 13 amino acids. The germline CDR1 and CDR2 sequences are MNHEY and SVGAGI. V lost 2 bases, J lost 7 bases, and 11 bases lay in between. The CDR3 protein is CASSYSFHSEAFF. In DNA form, the CDR3 reads TGTGCCAGCAGTTACAGTTTTCATAGTGAAGCTTTCTTT.

Ten or more counts support this clone. Other DNA sequences in the sample encode the same CDR3. This chain uses TRBV5-8 with TRBJ2-3; D might be TRBD2 (6 bases). The CDR3 extends over 11 amino acids. The V gene's germline CDR1 is SGHTS and CDR2 YDEGEE. The V end was cut by 7 bases, the J end by 14 bases, with 17 bases between. CDR3 residues: CASLSRGPLYF. In DNA, the CDR3 is TGTGCCAGCCTCTCGCGGGGCCCTCTGTATTTT.

This clone was seen repeatedly, ten times or more. V and J are TRBV20-1 and TRBJ2-1, with TRBD2 matching over 7 bases. The J segment lost 10 bases and the V segment lost 7 bases, leaving 7 bases of the junction unmatched. This CDR3 is 11 amino acids long. Germline V gene sequence: CDR1 DFQATT, CDR2 SNEGSKA (reference sequence). The CDR3 DNA reads as TGCAGTGACTCAAAGGGACTAGAGCAGTTCTTC. Protein product: CSDSKGLEQFF.

This clone has a count of ten or more. V usage is TRBV24-1 and J usage is TRBJ2-3; 10 positions match TRBD2. The germline V gene has CDR1 KGHDR and CDR2 SFDVKD. The CDR3 is made up of 19 amino acids. Trimming took 4 bases from V and 4 from J; bases not matched to a gene: 16. CDR3 residues: CATSDPVLSLAGVADTQYF. CDR3 DNA: TGTGCCACCAGTGACCCGGTGCTTTCTCTAGCGGGAGTCGCAGATACGCAGTATTTT.

This clone showed up many times. Written as DNA, the CDR3 is TGTGCCAGCAGCTTCGACACGCGCCGGGAAAAACTGTTTTTT. This translates into CASSFDTRREKLFF. The V gene is TRBV5-4, the J gene TRBJ1-4; D call uncertain. This CDR3 spans 14 amino acids. Per germline, CDR1 SGHNT and CDR2 YYREEE (reference sequence). The germline V and J ends were trimmed by 2 bases and 8 bases, with 13 bases remaining between them.

The chain uses TRBV27 and TRBJ2-1; 7 nucleotides line up with TRBD2. The V segment lost 2 bases and the J segment 3 bases; nucleotides outside the gene matches: 1. The CDR3 runs 14 residues. Germline V gene data show CDR1 as MNHEY and CDR2 as SMNVEV (reference sequence). CDR3 region: CASSLSGIYNEQFF. CDR3 DNA: TGTGCCAGCAGTTTAAGCGGGATCTACAATGAGCAGTTCTTC.

This clone was detected ten times or more. The V call is TRBV24-1, the J call TRBJ1-5; the match to TRBD1 covers 7 bases. CDR1 and CDR2 (germline): KGHDR, SFDVKD. Germline trimming cut 12 bases from V and 3 bases from J; bases unmatched to any gene: 13. The CDR3 has 15 residues. The CDR3 protein is CAPEGDRAHNQPQHF. The DNA for the CDR3 is TGTGCCCCTGAAGGAGACAGGGCCCACAATCAGCCCCAGCATTTT.

This clone was found many times. This rearrangement joins TRBV6-1 to TRBJ1-1; tentatively, D is TRBD1 (5 bases). The length of the CDR3 is 14 residues. CDR1 and CDR2 from the germline V gene are MNHNS and SASEGT. The V end lost 7 bases, the J end lost 1 base, and 13 bases lay between the germline ends. CDR3 loop: CASTQGRTNTEAFF. In DNA form, the CDR3 reads TGTGCCAGCACCCAGGGACGGACGAACACTGAAGCTTTCTTT.

In its sample, this clone was seen many times. This rearrangement joins TRBV7-3 to TRBJ2-5; TRBD1 aligns across 10 bases. V lost 5 bases and J lost 2; bases outside the gene matches: 5. Germline lookup yields CDR1 SGHTA and CDR2 FQGTGA. This CDR3 has 15 residues. CDR3 protein: CASSPGTGAQETQYF. CDR3 DNA sequence: TGTGCCAGCAGCCCGGGGACAGGGGCTCAAGAGACCCAGTACTTC.

For this clone: A read error may explain this, as a much larger clone is one base away. This CDR3 is also generated by other DNA sequences in the sample. The V gene is TRBV5-1, the J gene TRBJ2-5; 10 bases map to TRBD1. The CDR3 runs to 15 residues. Germline CDR1 SGHRS, CDR2 YFSETQ. CDR3 sequence: CASSWMTGGRETQYF. The CDR3, as DNA: TGTGCCAGCAGCTGGATGACAGGGGGCCGAGAGACCCAGTACTTC.

This clone appeared many times. The chain employs TRBV19 and TRBJ2-7, with a tentative D call TRBD2 (5 bases). The V and J ends lost 6 bases and 3 bases respectively, with 12 bases between them. CDR3 length: 13 amino acids. Germline V gives CDR1 LNHDA, CDR2 SQIVND (reference sequence). CDR3 coding DNA: TGTGCCAGTAGACCTCGGACTCACTACGAGCAGTACTTC. Its protein is CASRPRTHYEQYF.

The rearrangement links TRBV7-2 to TRBJ1-3; 9 bases agree with TRBD1. Germline CDR1 and CDR2: SGHTA and FQGNSA. The CDR3 has 15 amino acids. Trimming at V came to 5 bases and at J to 7 bases, leaving 9 bases not matched to a gene. CDR3 in amino acids: CASSRAGTGWNTIYF. The CDR3 DNA reads as TGTGCCAGCAGCCGTGCCGGGACAGGGTGGAACACCATATATTTT.

By sample share, this clone is large. J is TRBJ1-1 and V is TRBV28; TRBD1 matches at 7 bases. The germline V gene encodes CDR1 MDHEN and CDR2 SYDVKM. CDR3 size: 16 residues. J lost 5 bases, V lost 5 bases, and 14 bases had no gene match. CDR3 sequence: CASSPDPTGIGTEAFF. In nucleotides, the CDR3 is TGTGCCAGCAGTCCCGATCCGACAGGGATTGGGACTGAAGCTTTCTTT.

This clone was found many times. Given the absence of the conserved phenylalanine or tryptophan at the CDR3 end, a read error is likely. The gene calls are TRBV29-1 and TRBJ2-7, with D possibly matching TRBD1 (5 bases). Germline V gene data show CDR1 as SQVTM and CDR2 as ANQGSEA. V was trimmed by 6 bases and J by 4 bases, leaving 19 bases between them. This CDR3 region has 14 residues. CDR3 loop: CSVQTANTKYEQYL. As DNA, the CDR3 is TGCAGCGTCCAGACAGCGAATACCAAGTACGAGCAGTACCTC.

The chain has TRBV4-1 and TRBJ1-1; no clear D gene. Looked up from germline, CDR1 is MGHRA and CDR2 is YSYEKL. Deletions cut 4 bases from V and 4 bases from J, with 13 bases between. The CDR3 is 14 amino acids. The CDR3 DNA reads as TGCGCCAGCAGCCCGAGGGAGGGCGGCACTGAAGCTTTCTTT. It codes for CASSPREGGTEAFF.

By frequency in the sample, this clone is medium-sized. The chain links TRBV6-1 to TRBJ2-7; D uncertain. V shed 1 base and J shed 4 bases, with 2 bases lying between them. Germline CDR1 and CDR2: MNHNS and SASEGT. The CDR3 has 11 residues. This chain's CDR3 is CASSEGYEQYF. CDR3 DNA sequence: TGTGCCAGCAGTGAAGGGTACGAGCAGTACTTC.

In this sample, this clone turned up many times. This chain connects TRBV6-1 to TRBJ2-1, with TRBD2 as a possible D gene (5 bases). The germline V and J ends were trimmed by 5 bases and 4 bases, with 15 bases remaining between them. The CDR3 is 15 residues long. Germline lookup yields CDR1 MNHNS and CDR2 SASEGT. The CDR3 spells CASSPSKLVYNEQFF. In DNA, the CDR3 is TGTGCCAGCAGTCCCTCGAAACTAGTGTACAATGAGCAGTTCTTC.

In the case of this clone: A read error may account for a junction end that differs from germline. J is TRBJ2-2 and V is TRBV5-1; 8 nucleotides align to TRBD1. From germline, CDR1 is SGHRS and CDR2 YFSETQ. This CDR3 region has 18 residues. The CDR3 nucleotides are TGCGCCAGCAGCTTTGGATTGATGGGACAGGTGAACACCGGGGAGCTCTTTTTT. Translating gives CASSFGLMGQVNTGELFF.

This clone came up many times. The rearrangement links TRBV6-1 to TRBJ2-1; unclear D gene. V shed 2 bases and J shed 2 bases, with 4 bases lying between them. Germline V gives CDR1 MNHNS, CDR2 SASEGT. CDR3 size: 13 residues. CDR3 bases: TGTGCCAGCAGTGAACAGGCCTACAATGAGCAGTTCTTC. Encoded protein: CASSEQAYNEQFF.

Note on this clone: This may come from a read error, since a much larger clone is one base off. Distinct nucleotide sequences in the sample also encode this CDR3. This chain connects TRBV16 to TRBJ1-4; 9 bases map to TRBD1. This CDR3 is built from 15 residues. With V trimmed by 2 bases and J by 7 bases, 5 bases remained unmatched. CDR1 is KGHSY and CDR2 is FQNENV in the germline V gene. CDR3 DNA: TGTGCCAGCAGCCAACAGACAGGGGGTGGTGAAAAACTGTTTTTT. This encodes CASSQQTGGGEKLFF.